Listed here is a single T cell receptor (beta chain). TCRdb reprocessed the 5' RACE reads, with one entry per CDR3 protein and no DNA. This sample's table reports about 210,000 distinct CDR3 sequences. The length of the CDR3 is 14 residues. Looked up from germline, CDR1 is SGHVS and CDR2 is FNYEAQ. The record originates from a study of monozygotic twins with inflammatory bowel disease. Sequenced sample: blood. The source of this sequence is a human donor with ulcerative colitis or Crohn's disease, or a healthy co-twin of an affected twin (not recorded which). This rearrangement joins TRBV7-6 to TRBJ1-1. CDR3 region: CASSLGIGNTEAFF. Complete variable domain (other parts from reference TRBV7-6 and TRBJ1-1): GAGVSQSPRYKVTKRGQDVALRCDPISGHVSLYWYRQALGQGPEFLTYFNYEAQQDKSGLPNDRFSAERPEGSISTLTIQRTEQRDSAMYRCASSLGIGNTEAFFGQGTRLTVV.